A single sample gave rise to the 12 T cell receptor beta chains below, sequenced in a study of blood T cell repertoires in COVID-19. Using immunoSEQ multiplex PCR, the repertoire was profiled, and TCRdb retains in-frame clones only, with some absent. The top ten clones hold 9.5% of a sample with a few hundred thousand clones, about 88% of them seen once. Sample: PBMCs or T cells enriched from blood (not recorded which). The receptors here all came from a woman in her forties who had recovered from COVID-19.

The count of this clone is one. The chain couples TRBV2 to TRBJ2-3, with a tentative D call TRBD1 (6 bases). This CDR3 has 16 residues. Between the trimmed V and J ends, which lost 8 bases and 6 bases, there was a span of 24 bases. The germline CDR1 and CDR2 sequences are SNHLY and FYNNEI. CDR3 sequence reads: CASGGPGTTHGDTQYF. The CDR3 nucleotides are TGTGCCAGCGGGGGCCCCGGGACAACCCATGGGGATACGCAGTATTTT.

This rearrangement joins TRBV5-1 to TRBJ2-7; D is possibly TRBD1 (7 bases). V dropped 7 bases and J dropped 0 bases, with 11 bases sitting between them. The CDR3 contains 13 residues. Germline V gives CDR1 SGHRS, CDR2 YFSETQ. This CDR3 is CASGGTVSYEQYF. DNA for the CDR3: TGCGCCAGCGGGGGGACAGTCTCCTACGAGCAGTACTTC.

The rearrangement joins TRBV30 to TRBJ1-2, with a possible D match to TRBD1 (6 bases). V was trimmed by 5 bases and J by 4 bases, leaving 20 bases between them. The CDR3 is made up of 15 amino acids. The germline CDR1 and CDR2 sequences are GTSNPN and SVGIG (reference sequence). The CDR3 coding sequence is TGTGCCTGGCGTGGACAGATCTTGCGGGGCTATGGCTACACCTTC. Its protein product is CAWRGQILRGYGYTF.

The CDR3 loop is CASSTAGLQPQHF. CDR3 nucleotide sequence: TGTGCCAGTAGTACCGCAGGGTTACAGCCCCAGCATTTT. The genes are TRBV19 and TRBJ1-5, with D perhaps matching TRBD1 (5 bases). The ends were cut back, 4 bases at V and 7 bases at J, with 11 bases in the middle. The CDR3 totals 13 residues. CDR1 LNHDA and CDR2 SQIVND come from the germline V gene (reference sequence). Looking up the rest from reference TRBV19 and TRBJ1-5 gives the full variable domain: DGGITQSPKYLFRKEGQNVTLSCEQNLNHDAMYWYRQDPGQGLRLIYYSQIVNDFQKGDIAEGYSVSREKKESFPLTVTSAQKNPTAFYLCASSTAGLQPQHFGDGTRLSIL.

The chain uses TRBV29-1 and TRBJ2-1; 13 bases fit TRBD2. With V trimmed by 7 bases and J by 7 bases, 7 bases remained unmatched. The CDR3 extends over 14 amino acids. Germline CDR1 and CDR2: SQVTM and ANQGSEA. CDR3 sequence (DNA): TGCAGCGGCCGACTAGCGGGAGGAGGGAATGAGCAGTTCTTC. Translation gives CSGRLAGGGNEQFF.

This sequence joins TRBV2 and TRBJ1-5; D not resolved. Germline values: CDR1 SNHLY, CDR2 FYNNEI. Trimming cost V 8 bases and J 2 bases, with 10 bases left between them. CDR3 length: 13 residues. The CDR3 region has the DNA TGTGCCAGCGGTTATACGGGCAATCAGCCCCAGCATTTT. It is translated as CASGYTGNQPQHF.

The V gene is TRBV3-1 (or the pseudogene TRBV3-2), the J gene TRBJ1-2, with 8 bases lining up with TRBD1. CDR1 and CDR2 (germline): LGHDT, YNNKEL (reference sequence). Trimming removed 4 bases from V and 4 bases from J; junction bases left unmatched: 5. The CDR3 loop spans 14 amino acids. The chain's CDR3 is CASSLDRVAYGYTF. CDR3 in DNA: TGTGCCAGCAGCCTGGACAGGGTGGCCTATGGCTACACCTTC.

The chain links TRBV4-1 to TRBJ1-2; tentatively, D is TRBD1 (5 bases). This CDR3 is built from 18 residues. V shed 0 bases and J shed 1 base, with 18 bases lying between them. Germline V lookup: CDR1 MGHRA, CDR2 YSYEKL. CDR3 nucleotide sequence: TGCGCCAGCAGCCAAGACCCGGCGGGACGCCTGATTAACTATGGCTACACCTTC. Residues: CASSQDPAGRLINYGYTF.

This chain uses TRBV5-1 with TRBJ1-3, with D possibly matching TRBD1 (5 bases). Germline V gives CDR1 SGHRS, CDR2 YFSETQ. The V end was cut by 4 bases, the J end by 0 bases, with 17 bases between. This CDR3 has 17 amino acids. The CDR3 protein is CASSAWDSRASGNTIYF. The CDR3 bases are TGCGCCAGCAGCGCCTGGGACTCCAGGGCCTCTGGAAACACCATATATTTT.

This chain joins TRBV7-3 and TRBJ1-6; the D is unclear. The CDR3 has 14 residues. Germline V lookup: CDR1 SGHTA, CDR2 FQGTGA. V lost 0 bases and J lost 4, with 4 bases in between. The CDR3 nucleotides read TGTGCCAGCAGCTTAACAGAGTATAATTCACCCCTCCACTTT. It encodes CASSLTEYNSPLHF.

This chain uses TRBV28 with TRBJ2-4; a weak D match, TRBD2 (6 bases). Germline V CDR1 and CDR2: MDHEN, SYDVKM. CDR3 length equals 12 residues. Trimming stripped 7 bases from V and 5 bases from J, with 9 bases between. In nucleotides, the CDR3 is TGTGCCAGCAATTCGGGAGAAAACATTCAGTACTTC. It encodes CASNSGENIQYF.

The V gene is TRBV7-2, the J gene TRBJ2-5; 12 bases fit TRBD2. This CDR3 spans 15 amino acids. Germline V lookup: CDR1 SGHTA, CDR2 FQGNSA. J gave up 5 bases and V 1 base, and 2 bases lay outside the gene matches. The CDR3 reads CASSLGTSGRETQYF. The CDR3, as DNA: TGTGCCAGCAGCTTAGGAACTAGCGGGAGGGAGACCCAGTACTTC.